The present T cell receptor beta chain was sequenced within a study of T cell changes during pregnancy in multiple sclerosis. The length of the CDR3 is 14 residues. Trimming took 0 bases from V and 6 from J, leaving 11 bases between them. CDR1 LNHDA and CDR2 SQIVND come from the germline V gene (reference sequence). Clones were sequenced by immunoSEQ multiplex PCR, and TCRdb holds only the in-frame ones, with some missing. The sample has 65,000 to 80,000 clones, about nine tenths seen once; the top ten hold roughly 1.5%. The sequenced sample was peripheral blood, obtained in the third trimester of pregnancy. The source is a female donor with multiple sclerosis, enrolled in a pregnancy study. V gene TRBV19 combines with J gene TRBJ1-2; possibly TRBD1 for D (5 bases). CDR3 DNA: TGTGCCAGTAGTATAGAGCGGGGACCTCATGGCTACACCTTC. As protein: CASSIERGPHGYTF.